In this sample, the clone carrying this T cell receptor (beta chain) turned up a few times. The data were taken from a study of blood T cell repertoires in COVID-19. At the level of the study: Donors in the United States, Italy and Spain gave samples during acute or convalescent COVID-19. PBMCs, B-cell-depleted T cells, or T cells were the source of the cDNA or gDNA that made up the material.

Authors' analysis steps: Scientists estimated how many nucleated cells there were by amplifying reference gene primers. Only in-frame clones appear in the TCRdb table, and some are missing; sequencing was by immunoSEQ multiplex PCR. The V and J calls and clone size were taken over from that table, and D and trimming were inferred from the DNA. The sample lists around 88,000 clones; 70% to 90% were seen once. The sample comprised peripheral blood. This receptor was identified in a woman of 80 years or more with acute or convalescent COVID-19.

The CDR3 DNA reads as TGTGCCAGCAGCCCTATCGGGACATGGGCAGGGAATGAGCAGTTCTTC. Its translation is CASSPIGTWAGNEQFF. The V call is TRBV9, the J call TRBJ2-1; D is possibly TRBD1 (6 bases). CDR1 is SGDLS, CDR2 YYNGEE, per germline. The length of the CDR3 is 16 residues. With 4 bases removed from V and 7 bases from J, the gap between germline ends came to 21 bases.